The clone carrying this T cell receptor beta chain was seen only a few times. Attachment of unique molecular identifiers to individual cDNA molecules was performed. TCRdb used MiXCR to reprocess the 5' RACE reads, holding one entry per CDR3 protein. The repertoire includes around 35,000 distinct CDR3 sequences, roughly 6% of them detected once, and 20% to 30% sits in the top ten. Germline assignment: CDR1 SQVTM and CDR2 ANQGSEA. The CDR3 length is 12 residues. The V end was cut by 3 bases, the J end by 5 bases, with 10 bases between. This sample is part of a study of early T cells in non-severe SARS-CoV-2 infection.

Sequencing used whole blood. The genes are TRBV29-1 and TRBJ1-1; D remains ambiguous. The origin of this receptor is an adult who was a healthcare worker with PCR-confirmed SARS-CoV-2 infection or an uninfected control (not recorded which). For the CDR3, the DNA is TGCAGCGTTGATCGGGTTGGAACTGAAGCTTTCTTT. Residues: CSVDRVGTEAFF. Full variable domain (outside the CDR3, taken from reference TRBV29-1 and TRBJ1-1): SAVISQKPSRDICQRGTSLTIQCQVDSQVTMMFWYRQQPGQSLTLIATANQGSEATYESGFVIDKFPISRPNLTFSTLTVSNMSPEDSSIYLCSVDRVGTEAFFGQGTRLTVV.